This T cell receptor (beta chain) appears in the sequencing data of a study of T cell responses to AZD1222 COVID-19 vaccine. Background on the study: Whether given at about 4 or about 12 weeks, second doses were pooled.

Assay: immunoSEQ multiplex PCR; the TCRdb copy retains only in-frame clones and omits some. Among approximately 84,000 clones listed, about 89% were seen once. V dropped 6 bases and J dropped 1 base, with 12 bases sitting between them. CDR3 length: 14 amino acids. Germline V gives CDR1 WNHNN, CDR2 SYGVQD (reference sequence). Details on this clone: Its antigen is undetermined.

Findings and limits, study-wide: In a largely white British group with more females than males, clonal diversity was possibly underestimated. Only a handful of AZD1222 recipients, more than five in all, had baseline seropositivity. Repertoires were collected only later (after the peak T cell response had occurred).

The chain links TRBV10-1 to TRBJ1-1; D may be TRBD1 (5 bases). Sequenced material: peripheral blood, taken on day 0 of AZD1222 vaccination. This TCR was sampled from an adult in good health. Here the CDR3 DNA reads TGCGCCAGCAGCGAACCGGGACGGAACACTGAAGCTTTCTTT. Translating gives CASSEPGRNTEAFF.